These 16 T cell receptor beta chains share one sample of origin, sequenced in a study of cytomegalovirus exposure and HLA in healthy donors. This PCR relied on a set of 60 Vbeta primers and 13 Jbeta primers. Here immunoSEQ multiplex PCR was the method, and the copy in TCRdb shows in-frame clones only, minus some. This table has under 200,000 clones, 80% to 85% appearing once. Input material: PBMCs. These receptor sequences come from a man aged 18 to 29 in good health and CMV-seronegative.

The CDR3 bases are TGTGCTAGTGGTTTCAGGGGGCGAGGGATCCTGGAGTCCGGGGAGCTGTTTTTT. Encoded protein: CASGFRGRGILESGELFF. This chain joins TRBV12-5 and TRBJ2-2, with 8 bases lining up with TRBD1. Per germline, CDR1 LGHNT and CDR2 FRNRAP. This CDR3 region has 18 residues. J lost 6 bases, V lost 3 bases, and 15 bases had no gene match.

This clone appeared a single time. This chain links TRBV19 with TRBJ2-7; 7 nucleotides line up with TRBD2. The CDR3 runs to 15 residues. The trim removed 4 bases at V and 2 bases at J, leaving 8 bases unmatched. CDR1 LNHDA and CDR2 SQIVND come from the germline V gene (reference sequence). CDR3 sequence: CASSTTLAEPYEQYF. The CDR3 DNA reads TGTGCCAGTAGTACAACCCTAGCGGAACCCTACGAGCAGTACTTC.

This clone was observed a few times. The chain couples TRBV6-5 to TRBJ2-7; TRBD1 aligns across 7 bases. The CDR3 is 14 residues long. V gave up 5 bases and J gave up 2 bases; unmatched junction bases: 6. From germline, CDR1 is MNHEY and CDR2 SVGAGI. This CDR3 reads CASSERGQTYEQYF. The CDR3, as DNA: TGTGCCAGCAGTGAAAGGGGACAGACCTACGAGCAGTACTTC.

The rearrangement links TRBV5-6 to TRBJ2-7, with unresolved D. The CDR3 is 14 amino acids. Per the germline V gene, CDR1 is SGHDT and CDR2 is YYEEEE. Between the trimmed V and J ends, which lost 0 bases and 0 bases, there was a span of 7 bases. Here the CDR3 DNA reads TGTGCCAGCAGCTTGGGGGCGCTCTCCTACGAGCAGTACTTC. Translation: CASSLGALSYEQYF.

This chain joins TRBV7-6 and TRBJ2-2; 8 bases are a match to TRBD2. The CDR3 loop spans 16 amino acids. Germline V CDR1 and CDR2: SGHVS, FNYEAQ. Trimming cost V 4 bases and J 1 base; bases outside gene matches: 5. The CDR3 nucleotides read TGTGCCAGCAGCTCCGCCCTAGCGGGGAACACCGGGGAGCTGTTTTTT. It encodes CASSSALAGNTGELFF.

A note on this clone: Compared with germline, one end of the junction differs, possibly owing to a read error. This chain links TRBV7-9 with TRBJ2-7, with a weak D call TRBD2 (5 bases). This CDR3 has 13 residues. The germline V gene has CDR1 SEHNR and CDR2 FQNEAQ (reference sequence). CDR3 bases: TGTGCCAGCAGCACGCTCGGTGGACTCCCCCCTTTCTTC. This gives the protein CASSTLGGLPPFF. Using reference TRBV7-9 and TRBJ2-7 for the parts outside the CDR3, the full variable domain is DTGVSQNPRHKITKRGQNVTFRCDPISEHNRLYWYRQTLGQGPEFLTYFQNEAQLEKSRLLSDRFSAERPKGSFSTLEIQRTEQGDSAMYLCASSTLGGLPPFFGPGTRLTVT.

This clone was observed a handful of times. The gene calls are TRBV6-1 and TRBJ1-3; weak D call: TRBD1 (5 bases). Germline V gives CDR1 MNHNS, CDR2 SASEGT. The CDR3 has 14 amino acids. V lost 6 bases and J lost 3, with 12 bases in between. Written as DNA, the CDR3 is TGTGCCAGCAGACGGGGGGTGAGTGGAAACACCATATATTTT. Amino acid sequence: CASRRGVSGNTIYF.

This chain links TRBV9 with TRBJ2-3; D remains ambiguous. The germline gives CDR1 SGDLS, CDR2 YYNGEE. V was pared by 0 bases and J by 2 bases, with 13 bases between. CDR3 size: 16 residues. This CDR3 is CASSVGIAHPTDTQYF. DNA for the CDR3: TGTGCCAGCAGCGTAGGGATAGCTCACCCCACAGATACGCAGTATTTT.

This clone was seen only once. The rearrangement links TRBV7-9 to TRBJ1-2; D ambiguous. Trimming took 0 bases from V and 6 from J, leaving 14 bases between them. The CDR3 length is 15 residues. From germline, CDR1 is SEHNR and CDR2 FQNEAQ (reference sequence). CDR3 protein: CASSLAPLEGDGYTF. The CDR3 DNA is TGTGCCAGCAGCTTAGCTCCATTGGAGGGTGATGGCTACACCTTC.

The rearrangement joins TRBV29-1 to TRBJ1-1; D is possibly TRBD1 (6 bases). Between the trimmed V and J ends, which lost 1 base and 5 bases, there was a span of 11 bases. Germline V gene lookup returns CDR1 SQVTM and CDR2 ANQGSEA. The CDR3 consists of 13 residues. CDR3 sequence: CSVEVTGRTEAFF. For the CDR3, the DNA is TGCAGCGTTGAAGTTACAGGGAGAACTGAAGCTTTCTTT.

The chain combines TRBV7-9 with TRBJ2-1; D is possibly TRBD2 (6 bases). Trimming took 2 bases from V and 0 from J, leaving 17 bases between them. The CDR3 is made up of 18 amino acids. The V gene's germline CDR1 is SEHNR and CDR2 FQNEAQ (reference sequence). CDR3 sequence reads: CASSLPRDSRSSYNEQFF. The CDR3 nucleotides read TGTGCCAGCAGCTTACCTAGGGACTCTCGGAGCTCCTACAATGAGCAGTTCTTC.

The chain's CDR3 is CASSERGTGGTGELFF. CDR3 sequence (DNA): TGTGCCAGCAGTGAGCGAGGGACAGGGGGCACCGGGGAGCTGTTTTTT. V usage is TRBV2 and J usage is TRBJ2-2; 11 bases fit TRBD1. The CDR3 consists of 16 residues. Germline V CDR1 and CDR2: SNHLY, FYNNEI. With V trimmed by 3 bases and J by 4 bases, 4 bases remained unmatched.

The genes are TRBV7-2 and TRBJ1-2; 8 nucleotides agree with TRBD1. Germline loops: CDR1 SGHTA, CDR2 FQGNSA. This CDR3 region has 13 residues. V lost 3 bases and J lost 7; bases outside the gene matches: 4. CDR3 in DNA: TGTGCCAGCAGCTTCGGGACAGGATTTGGCTACACCTTC. This gives the protein CASSFGTGFGYTF.

The chain is built from TRBV9 and TRBJ2-7, with 10 bases fitting TRBD2. V trimming: 4 bases; J trimming: 4 bases; junction bases outside the gene matches: 11. From germline, CDR1 is SGDLS and CDR2 YYNGEE. The CDR3 is 16 amino acids. The CDR3 coding sequence is TGTGCCAGCAGCCACGCTCTCCTAGCGGGAGAATACGAGCAGTACTTC. This codes for CASSHALLAGEYEQYF.

This chain links TRBV7-9 with TRBJ2-5; D possibly corresponds to TRBD2 (6 bases). V was pared by 3 bases and J by 2 bases, with 19 bases between. Looked up from germline, CDR1 is SEHNR and CDR2 is FQNEAQ (reference sequence). The length of the CDR3 is 17 residues. The CDR3 region is CASSFSLAGTGQETQYF. For the CDR3, the DNA is TGTGCCAGCAGCTTTTCCCTGGCGGGAACAGGACAAGAGACCCAGTACTTC.

The V call is TRBV5-6, the J call TRBJ2-7; D perhaps matches TRBD1 (6 bases). The germline gives CDR1 SGHDT, CDR2 YYEEEE. V lost 2 bases, J lost 4 bases, and 13 bases lay in between. This CDR3 is 14 amino acids long. CDR3 sequence (DNA): TGTGCCAGCAGCTTCGAACAGGGTGGGTACGAGCAGTACTTC. The encoded protein is CASSFEQGGYEQYF.